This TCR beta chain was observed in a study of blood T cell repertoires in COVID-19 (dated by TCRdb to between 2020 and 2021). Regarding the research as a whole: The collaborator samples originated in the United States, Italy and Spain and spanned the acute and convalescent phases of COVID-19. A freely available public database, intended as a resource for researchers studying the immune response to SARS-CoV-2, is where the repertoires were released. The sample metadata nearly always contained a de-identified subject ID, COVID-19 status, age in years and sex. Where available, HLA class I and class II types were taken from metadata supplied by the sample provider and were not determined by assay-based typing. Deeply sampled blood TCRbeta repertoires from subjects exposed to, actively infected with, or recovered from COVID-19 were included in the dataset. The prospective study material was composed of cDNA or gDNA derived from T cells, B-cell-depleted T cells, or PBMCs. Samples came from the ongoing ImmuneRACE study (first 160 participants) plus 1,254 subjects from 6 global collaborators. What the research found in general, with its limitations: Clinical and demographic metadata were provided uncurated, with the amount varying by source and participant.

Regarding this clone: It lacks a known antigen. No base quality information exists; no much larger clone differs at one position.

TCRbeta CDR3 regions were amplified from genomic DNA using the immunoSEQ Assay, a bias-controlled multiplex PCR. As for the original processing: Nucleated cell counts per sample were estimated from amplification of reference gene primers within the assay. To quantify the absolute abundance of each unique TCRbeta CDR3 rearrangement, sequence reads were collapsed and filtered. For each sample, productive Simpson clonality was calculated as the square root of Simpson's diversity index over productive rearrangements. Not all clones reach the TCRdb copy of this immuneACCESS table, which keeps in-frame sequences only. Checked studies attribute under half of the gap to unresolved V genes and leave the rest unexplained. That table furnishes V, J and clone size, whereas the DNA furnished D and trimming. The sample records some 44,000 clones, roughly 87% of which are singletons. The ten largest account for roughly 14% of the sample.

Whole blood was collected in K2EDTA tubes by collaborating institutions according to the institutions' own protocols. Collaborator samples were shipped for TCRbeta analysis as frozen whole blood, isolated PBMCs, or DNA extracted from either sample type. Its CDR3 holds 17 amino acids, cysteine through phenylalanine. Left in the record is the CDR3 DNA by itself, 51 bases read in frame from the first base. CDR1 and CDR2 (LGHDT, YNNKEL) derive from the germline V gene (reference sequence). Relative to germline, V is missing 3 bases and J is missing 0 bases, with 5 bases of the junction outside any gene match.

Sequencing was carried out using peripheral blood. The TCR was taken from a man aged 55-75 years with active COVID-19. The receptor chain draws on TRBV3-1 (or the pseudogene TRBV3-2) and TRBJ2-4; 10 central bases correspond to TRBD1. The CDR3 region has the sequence CASSQARDRGAKNIQYF. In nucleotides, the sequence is TGTGCCAGCAGCCAGGCTAGGGACAGGGGAGCCAAAAACATTCAGTACTTC.